These 13 T cell receptor beta chains share one sample of origin, sequenced in a study of T cells after yellow fever vaccination. Via MiXCR, TCRdb re-called the 5' RACE reads, giving one row per CDR3 protein. Of 300,000 to 400,000 distinct CDR3 sequences detected, around 12% appear once; the ten largest clones hold roughly 3%. The sequences come from CD4+ T cells sorted from PBMCs, collected 15 days after the yellow fever booster vaccination. These TCRs come from a man aged 18 to 35 who received the YFV17D yellow fever vaccine.

The rearrangement links TRBV7-2 to TRBJ2-5; D perhaps matches TRBD1 (6 bases). Trimming pared 8 bases from V and 5 bases from J, leaving 9 bases between. The CDR3 extends over 11 amino acids. Germline CDR1 SGHTA, CDR2 FQGNSA. CDR3 sequence: CASLRGETQYF. CDR3 in DNA: TGTGCCAGCCTGAGGGGGGAGACCCAGTACTTC.

Comments on this clonotype: Mismatch with germline at one junction end may stem from a read error. The rearrangement joins TRBV7-7 to TRBJ1-2, with D maybe TRBD1 (6 bases). CDR3 length equals 17 residues. Germline V gene data show CDR1 as SSHAT and CDR2 as FNYEAQ (reference sequence). CDR3 bases: TGTGCTAGCAGCCCACTACCCATCGGACAGCCTTTCTGCGGCTACACCTTC. Translating it yields CASSPLPIGQPFCGYTF.

This clonotype has only a few counts. This chain connects TRBV7-8 to TRBJ2-6; D unresolved. From germline, CDR1 is SGHVS and CDR2 FQNEAQ. The CDR3 extends over 18 amino acids. V lost 1 base to trimming and J lost 3 bases, with 16 bases between them. The CDR3 sequence is CASSLGRAAQVGANVLTF. DNA of the CDR3: TGTGCCAGCAGCTTAGGTAGGGCTGCTCAGGTTGGGGCCAACGTCCTGACTTTC.

Ten or more counts support this clonotype. The V gene is TRBV6-5, the J gene TRBJ1-4, with a tentative D call TRBD1 (5 bases). The CDR3 spans 15 residues. Germline assignment: CDR1 MNHEY and CDR2 SVGAGI. Trimming pared 3 bases from V and 0 bases from J, leaving 8 bases between. CDR3 sequence (DNA): TGTGCCAGCAGTTATGGGGGTGCAACTAATGAAAAACTGTTTTTT. Translation: CASSYGGATNEKLFF.

This rearrangement joins TRBV2 to TRBJ2-3; no clear D. The CDR3 consists of 12 residues. V lost 6 bases and J lost 6, with 10 bases in between. Germline CDR1 is SNHLY and CDR2 is FYNNEI. DNA for the CDR3: TGTGCCAGCAGAACAGACCGGGATACGCAGTATTTT. Amino acid sequence: CASRTDRDTQYF.

The sample holds a few counts of this clonotype. This chain links TRBV10-3 with TRBJ2-1, with TRBD2 matching over 11 bases. This CDR3 contains 16 residues. V trimming: 6 bases; J trimming: 6 bases; junction bases outside the gene matches: 10. CDR1 is ENHRY and CDR2 is SYGVKD in the germline V gene. DNA for the CDR3: TGTGCCATCAGCCTGGCCGGGACTAGCGGATCCAATGAGCAGTTCTTC. Protein sequence: CAISLAGTSGSNEQFF.

This clonotype was observed a handful of times. V is TRBV20-1 and J is TRBJ1-5; D is perhaps TRBD1 (5 bases). The V end was cut by 4 bases, the J end by 6 bases, with 13 bases between. The CDR3 length is 13 residues. CDR1 is DFQATT and CDR2 is SNEGSKA in the germline V gene (reference sequence). The chain's CDR3 is CSANLPGSQPQHF. The CDR3 bases are TGCAGTGCTAACCTGCCAGGGAGTCAGCCCCAGCATTTT.

This chain joins TRBV7-2 and TRBJ2-5, with D perhaps TRBD2 (6 bases). With 5 bases removed from V and 5 bases from J, the gap between germline ends came to 12 bases. CDR3 length: 13 amino acids. Looked up from germline, CDR1 is SGHTA and CDR2 is FQGNSA. The DNA of the CDR3 is TGTGCCAGCAGCGCCCAGGCGGGGGAGACCCAGTACTTC. It yields the protein CASSAQAGETQYF.

This clonotype was counted at least ten times. The genes are TRBV12-3 or TRBV12-4 and TRBJ1-5, with D unresolved. V was shortened by 6 bases and J by 0 bases, with 15 bases between the two germline ends. The length of the CDR3 is 16 residues. CDR3 nucleotide sequence: TGTGCCAGCAGGGTTGAAGGACCTTATAGCAATCAGCCCCAGCATTTT. This gives the protein CASRVEGPYSNQPQHF.

This clonotype was observed a few times. J is TRBJ2-1 and V is TRBV6-1; D remains unclear. Germline V gene data show CDR1 as MNHNS and CDR2 as SASEGT. The CDR3 totals 14 residues. V was trimmed by 3 bases and J by 4 bases, leaving 10 bases between them. CDR3 loop: CASSDPGSYNEQFF. DNA of the CDR3: TGTGCCAGCAGTGACCCCGGCTCATACAATGAGCAGTTCTTC.

In this sample, this clonotype turned up many times. The chain employs TRBV12-3 or TRBV12-4 and TRBJ2-2, with 8 bases fitting TRBD2. CDR3 length: 19 residues. The V segment lost 2 bases and the J segment 5 bases; nucleotides outside the gene matches: 16. The CDR3 nucleotides are TGTGCCAGCAGTTTAAGATTGTTGCGGGGGGCCCCTGGGACCGGGGAGCTGTTTTTT. Translating it yields CASSLRLLRGAPGTGELFF.

This clonotype was seen more than once but under ten times. The gene calls are TRBV7-2 and TRBJ2-5; D gene ambiguous. Trimming stripped 4 bases from V and 1 base from J, with 7 bases between. Germline V gene lookup returns CDR1 SGHTA and CDR2 FQGNSA. CDR3 length equals 13 residues. Written as DNA, the CDR3 is TGTGCCAGCAGCTACACCCTCCAAGAGACCCAGTACTTC. Translating it yields CASSYTLQETQYF.

This clonotype appeared a few times. The genes are TRBV20-1 and TRBJ2-5; the D gene is possibly TRBD1 (5 bases). Looked up from germline, CDR1 is DFQATT and CDR2 is SNEGSKA (reference sequence). V lost 8 bases, J lost 2 bases, and 15 bases lay in between. The CDR3 is 13 residues long. CDR3 nucleotide sequence: TGCAGTTCACCAGGGATCGAACAAGAGACCCAGTACTTC. This gives the protein CSSPGIEQETQYF.